The 11 T cell receptor beta chains in this list originate from one sample, sequenced in a study of control samples from healthy donors and cancer patients. Generated by immunoSEQ multiplex PCR, the TCRdb table keeps only in-frame clones and is missing some. The sample includes 95,000 to 100,000 clones, roughly 89% of them seen just once. Sequenced input: blood. The receptor source for this set is a young man in good health.

The CDR3 DNA reads TGTGCCAGCAGACCCGGACAGGGCCGTGGGTCCGAGCAGTACTTC. The encoded protein is CASRPGQGRGSEQYF. The genes are TRBV2 and TRBJ2-7; TRBD1 matches at 8 bases. V gave up 6 bases and J gave up 6 bases; unmatched junction bases: 13. The germline V gene encodes CDR1 SNHLY and CDR2 FYNNEI. The CDR3 is 15 amino acids.

This clone occurred many times. The chain employs TRBV6-2 or TRBV6-3 and TRBJ2-7; possible D gene TRBD2, 6 bases. CDR1 is MNHEY, CDR2 SVGEGT, per germline. The CDR3 has 15 residues. Trimming stripped 4 bases from V and 1 base from J, with 14 bases between. CDR3 amino acids: CASSSPHGSSYEQYF. CDR3 DNA sequence: TGTGCCAGCAGTTCACCCCACGGGAGTTCCTACGAGCAGTACTTC.

The chain combines TRBV5-1 with TRBJ1-4, with D perhaps TRBD1 (6 bases). Germline assignment: CDR1 SGHRS and CDR2 YFSETQ. Trimming shortened V by 4 bases and J by 6 bases, and 13 bases separated the two germline ends. The CDR3 is made up of 14 amino acids. This chain's CDR3 is CASSTRGADEKLFF. The CDR3 bases are TGCGCCAGCAGCACGAGGGGGGCCGATGAAAAACTGTTTTTT.

The chain is built from TRBV20-1 and TRBJ1-4; no clear D. Trimming pared 3 bases from V and 10 bases from J, leaving 9 bases between. The CDR3 spans 11 residues. Germline-derived CDR1 and CDR2 are DFQATT and SNEGSKA (reference sequence). The CDR3 DNA reads TGCAGTGCTAGTCGGGCGGGAAAACTGTTTTTT. Translating gives CSASRAGKLFF.

The CDR3 DNA sequence: TGTGCCAGCAGGGGATCTACGGCCGAGCAACAGGGCAGGAATCAGCCCCAGCATTTT. As protein: CASRGSTAEQQGRNQPQHF. The chain uses TRBV2 and TRBJ1-5; D is possibly TRBD1 (6 bases). The CDR3 runs 19 residues. Trimming pared 6 bases from V and 4 bases from J, leaving 28 bases between. The germline V gene encodes CDR1 SNHLY and CDR2 FYNNEI.

This chain links TRBV7-2 with TRBJ2-6; D might be TRBD1 (5 bases). V was clipped by 6 bases and J by 0 bases, with 15 bases between them. The CDR3 sequence is 17 residues long. CDR1 and CDR2 (germline): SGHTA, FQGNSA. The CDR3 spells CASRMAGQPSGANVLTF. The CDR3 DNA sequence: TGTGCCAGCAGGATGGCAGGGCAACCCTCTGGGGCCAACGTCCTGACTTTC. The whole variable domain, filled in from reference TRBV7-2 and TRBJ2-6, reads GAGVSQSPSNKVTEKGKDVELRCDPISGHTALYWYRQSLGQGLEFLIYFQGNSAPDKSGLPSDRFSAERTGGSVSTLTIQRTQQEDSAVYLCASRMAGQPSGANVLTFGAGSRLTVL.

V gene TRBV27 combines with J gene TRBJ2-7, with D possibly being TRBD2 (5 bases). The V and J ends lost 2 bases and 2 bases respectively, with 13 bases between them. There are 15 residues in the CDR3. The germline CDR1 and CDR2 sequences are MNHEY and SMNVEV (reference sequence). CDR3 DNA sequence: TGTGCCAGCAGTTTAGTGGGCAGAGGGCCCTACGAGCAGTACTTC. Translated, it gives CASSLVGRGPYEQYF.

V is TRBV4-2 and J is TRBJ1-6, with D possibly TRBD1 on 6 matching bases. The V end lost 0 bases, the J end lost 11 bases, and 14 bases lay between the germline ends. The germline CDR1 and CDR2 sequences are LGHNA and YNFKEQ. This CDR3 comprises 15 residues. In nucleotides, the CDR3 is TGTGCCAGCAGCCAAGATCTACAGGGTTTGGCACCCCTCCACTTT. Amino acid sequence: CASSQDLQGLAPLHF.

The chain employs TRBV12-3 or TRBV12-4 and TRBJ2-7; D gene unclear. V lost 7 bases and J 3 bases, leaving 13 bases between the germline ends. The CDR3 consists of 13 residues. DNA for the CDR3: TGTGCCAGCAAAAAAGACCCGAACTACGAGCAGTACTTC. It yields the protein CASKKDPNYEQYF.

This chain joins TRBV5-4 and TRBJ2-4, with D perhaps matching TRBD1 (5 bases). Trimming removed 5 bases at V and 6 bases at J, with 9 bases between. The germline gives CDR1 SGHNT, CDR2 YYREEE (reference sequence). The CDR3 loop spans 12 amino acids. CDR3 DNA sequence: TGTGCCAGCAGTTCTGACAGAAACATTCAGTACTTC. Residues: CASSSDRNIQYF.

This chain uses TRBV27 with TRBJ1-4, with D perhaps TRBD1 (6 bases). The V gene's germline CDR1 is MNHEY and CDR2 SMNVEV (reference sequence). V was shortened by 4 bases and J by 3 bases, with 33 bases between the two germline ends. CDR3 length equals 22 residues. The CDR3 bases are TGTGCCAGCAGTTCAACAGGGATAGGTGTAAGGGTTGGGTTTTGGGCTAATGAAAAACTGTTTTTT. Amino acid sequence: CASSSTGIGVRVGFWANEKLFF.